These 22 T cell receptor beta chains were all obtained from the same sample, sequenced in a study of T cells expressing NK-cell markers. TCRdb re-called the 5' RACE reads and shows each CDR3 protein once, DNA omitted. In all, the sample yields about 400,000 distinct CDR3 sequences. Sequenced input: blood T cells: a sorted CD56 or NKG2C T cell subset, CD4+ or CD8+ T cells, or bulk PBMC T cells (not recorded which). The receptor source for this set is a woman between 45 and 65 years old in good health.

The gene calls are TRBV6-5 and TRBJ2-3; TCRdb picks TRBD1, but there is no DNA to check that call. Germline CDR1 reads MNHEY; CDR2 reads SVGAGI. The CDR3 runs 12 residues. The CDR3 loop reads CASNNPGQAQYF.

The J gene is TRBJ1-5, the V gene TRBV12-3 or TRBV12-4. The length of the CDR3 is 14 residues. The CDR3 protein is CASSDWQGPQPQHF.

The chain recombines TRBV4-1 with TRBJ2-5. Germline assignment: CDR1 MGHRA and CDR2 YSYEKL. This CDR3 has 15 residues. CDR3 residues: CASSQDPVGIETQYF.

This chain links TRBV6-4 with TRBJ1-2; TCRdb returns TRBD1, unconfirmable since there is no DNA. The CDR3 covers 13 residues. The germline V gene encodes CDR1 MRHNA and CDR2 SNTAGT. CDR3 sequence: CASKAGTGSGYTF.

V usage is TRBV10-3 and J usage is TRBJ1-2. Germline CDR1 and CDR2: ENHRY and SYGVKD. CDR3 size: 13 residues. CDR3 amino acids: CAISEFINYGYTF.

The V and J genes are TRBV20-1 and TRBJ2-3; TCRdb calls TRBD2, which cannot be checked without DNA. Germline CDR1 is DFQATT and CDR2 is SNEGSKA (reference sequence). CDR3 length: 14 residues. CDR3 protein: CSARLAGALYTQYF.

The chain recombines TRBV7-9 with TRBJ1-1; TCRdb's assignment of TRBD1 cannot be checked, as there is no DNA. This CDR3 has 14 amino acids. Germline loops: CDR1 SEHNR, CDR2 FQNEAQ (reference sequence). CDR3 amino acids: CASSSRTANTEAFF.

The V and J genes are TRBV5-1 and TRBJ2-6; TCRdb's D gene call, TRBD1, goes unchecked for lack of DNA. The germline gives CDR1 SGHRS, CDR2 YFSETQ. The CDR3 sequence is 17 residues long. The CDR3 sequence is CASSLDRGSSGANVLTF. Using reference TRBV5-1 and TRBJ2-6 for the parts outside the CDR3, the full variable domain is KAGVTQTPRYLIKTRGQQVTLSCSPISGHRSVSWYQQTPGQGLQFLFEYFSETQRNKGNFPGRFSGRQFSNSRSEMNVSTLELGDSALYLCASSLDRGSSGANVLTFGAGSRLTVL.

The chain couples TRBV7-9 to TRBJ2-1. Germline CDR1 SEHNR, CDR2 FQNEAQ (reference sequence). The CDR3 has 11 residues. CDR3 sequence: CASSGSSEQFF.

The chain combines TRBV28 with TRBJ2-2. CDR1 and CDR2 (germline): MDHEN, SYDVKM. The CDR3 covers 16 residues. The CDR3 sequence: CASSSPVDGNTGELFF.

The rearrangement joins TRBV6-2 or TRBV6-3 to TRBJ2-3; TCRdb lists TRBD2, though no DNA is available to test this call. Germline values: CDR1 MNHEY, CDR2 SVGEGT. The CDR3 contains 11 residues. This chain's CDR3 is CASGLADTQYF.

The chain recombines TRBV12-3 or TRBV12-4 with TRBJ2-1; TCRdb selects TRBD1, and the lack of DNA leaves this call unchecked. The CDR3 loop spans 14 amino acids. The CDR3 sequence: CASTKRDRGDEQFF.

The J gene is TRBJ1-4, the V gene TRBV5-1; TCRdb calls TRBD1, which cannot be checked without DNA. The length of the CDR3 is 14 residues. CDR1 and CDR2 (germline): SGHRS, YFSETQ. CDR3 amino acids: CASSQGPSNEKLFF.

The gene calls are TRBV4-1 and TRBJ1-4; lacking DNA, the TRBD1 call made by TCRdb goes unchecked. The germline CDR1 and CDR2 sequences are MGHRA and YSYEKL. CDR3 length: 18 residues. The CDR3 loop reads CASSQDTGIGMPNEKLFF.

The chain combines TRBV12-3 or TRBV12-4 with TRBJ2-1; TCRdb lists TRBD1, though no DNA is available to test this call. This CDR3 comprises 15 residues. This chain's CDR3 is CASSSRGGTDNEQFF.

This CDR3 is CASRLDAGGFDEQYF. The genes are TRBV7-3 and TRBJ2-7; TCRdb outputs TRBD1, but without DNA this stays unchecked. Per the germline V gene, CDR1 is SGHTA and CDR2 is FQGTGA. The CDR3 runs 15 residues. The full variable domain, its missing parts supplied by reference TRBV7-3 and TRBJ2-7, is GAGVSQTPSNKVTEKGKYVELRCDPISGHTALYWYRQSLGQGPEFLIYFQGTGAADDSGLPNDRFFAVRPEGSVSTLKIQRTERGDSAVYLCASRLDAGGFDEQYFGPGTRLTVT.

The V and J genes are TRBV7-2 and TRBJ1-2; TCRdb selects TRBD1, and the lack of DNA leaves this call unchecked. The germline V gene has CDR1 SGHTA and CDR2 FQGNSA. This CDR3 contains 15 residues. The CDR3 spells CASSLPTGTVGVYTF.

The rearrangement joins TRBV4-1 to TRBJ1-5; TCRdb calls TRBD1, which cannot be checked without DNA. CDR1 and CDR2 (germline): MGHRA, YSYEKL. The CDR3 length is 15 residues. The chain's CDR3 is CASSQEVTGDQPQHF.

The chain uses TRBV6-4 and TRBJ1-1. Germline loops: CDR1 MRHNA, CDR2 SNTAGT. The CDR3 runs 13 residues. CDR3 residues: CASSDWDLPVAFF.

The rearrangement links TRBV7-9 to TRBJ2-1. CDR3 length: 14 residues. The germline gives CDR1 SEHNR, CDR2 FQNEAQ (reference sequence). The CDR3 spells CASSLDFSVNEQFF.

The gene calls are TRBV12-3 or TRBV12-4 and TRBJ2-1. This CDR3 spans 18 amino acids. CDR3 protein: CASSLAGSTGGSYNEQFF.

The chain links TRBV19 to TRBJ2-1; TCRdb selects TRBD1, and the lack of DNA leaves this call unchecked. Germline assignment: CDR1 LNHDA and CDR2 SQIVND (reference sequence). The CDR3 totals 15 residues. CDR3 residues: CASSTNTGQSHEQFF.